The following is a T cell receptor beta chain sequence with its context. The data were taken from a study of lymphopenia after photon versus proton radiotherapy. The germline CDR1 and CDR2 sequences are MNHEY and SVGAGI. J gave up 3 bases and V 4 bases, and 5 bases lay outside the gene matches. This CDR3 has 14 amino acids. Some clones are missing from TCRdb's copy, which holds only in-frame ones; the method was immunoSEQ multiplex PCR. The sample lists around 7,300 clones; about 92% were seen once. The V and J genes are TRBV6-5 and TRBJ2-7; 8 bases match TRBD1. Sequenced here: peripheral blood, sampled from a patient treated with photon-based radiotherapy. The sequence came from a woman aged 50 to 65 with cholangiocarcinoma. CDR3: CASSSGTGLYEQYF. The CDR3 coding sequence is TGTGCCAGCAGTTCCGGGACAGGCCTCTACGAGCAGTACTTC.